One sample yielded the 19 T cell receptor beta chains listed below, sequenced in a study of T cells in women clearing cervical HPV infection. Sequencing used immunoSEQ multiplex PCR; TCRdb keeps in-frame clones, though not all of them. The specimen's table records tens of thousands of clones. The sequencing sample was made of blood buffy coat. The receptors here all came from a woman aged 18-70 years with a cervical HPV16 infection that either progressed to CIN3+ or cleared (not recorded which).

For this clone: The observed sequence ends 3 residues before the CDR3 terminus, with the missing tail filled in from the germline J gene. V gene TRBV2 combines with J gene TRBJ2-2; no clear D. V was trimmed by 7 bases and J by 3 bases, leaving 9 bases between them. The CDR3 runs to 13 residues. The V gene's germline CDR1 is SNHLY and CDR2 FYNNEI. Partial CDR3 DNA: TGTGCCAGCACCGACACTTACACCGGGGAG. Translation gives CASTDTYTGE. The complete CDR3 reads CASTDTYTGELFF.

Worth noting for this clone: One junction end disagrees with the germline gene, perhaps due to a read error. The read ends 3 residues before the CDR3 terminus; that terminus is restored from the germline J gene. The chain has TRBV2 and TRBJ1-2; TRBD1 might be the D (5 bases). From germline, CDR1 is SNHLY and CDR2 FYNNEI. CDR3 length: 17 residues. CDR3 loop: CASSDARAGRSNYGYTF. The covered CDR3 bases are TGTGCCAGTAGTGACGCGAGAGCGGGACGTTCTAACTATGGC.

Points on this clone: The read finishes 3 residues shy of the CDR3 end, and the germline J gene is used to complete it. This chain uses TRBV15 with TRBJ1-1; D ambiguous. The V end was cut by 0 bases, the J end by 1 base, with 6 bases between. CDR3 length: 14 amino acids. Looked up from germline, CDR1 is LNHNV and CDR2 is YYDKDF (reference sequence). The CDR3 protein is CATSRDRQNTEAFF. The sequenced part of the CDR3 DNA is TGTGCCACCAGCAGAGACCGACAGAACACTGAA.

With regard to this clone: The CDR3 goes on 3 residues after the read ends, and that part is filled in from the germline J gene. This chain joins TRBV2 and TRBJ1-1, with TRBD1 matching over 7 bases. Losses at the gene ends were 6 bases for V and 1 base for J; bases not matched to a gene: 8. The CDR3 extends over 15 amino acids. Germline V gene data show CDR1 as SNHLY and CDR2 as FYNNEI. The sequenced CDR3 bases are TGTGCCAGCAGCGGAGCCGGGACAGAGAACACTGAA. This translates into CASSGAGTENTE. The whole CDR3 protein reads CASSGAGTENTEAFF.

With respect to this clone: The observed sequence ends 3 residues before the CDR3 terminus, with the missing tail filled in from the germline J gene. V usage is TRBV2 and J usage is TRBJ2-3, with 8 bases lining up with TRBD1. CDR3 length equals 13 residues. CDR1 SNHLY and CDR2 FYNNEI come from the germline V gene. V shed 5 bases and J 4 bases; nucleotides not matched to a gene: 2. The covered CDR3 bases are TGTGCCAGCAGTCTGACAGGGGCAGATACG. Protein product: CASSLTGADT. The whole CDR3 protein reads CASSLTGADTQYF.

A note on this clone: The read is 3 residues too short to cover the CDR3 end, so that end is filled in from the germline J gene. The chain carries TRBV20-1 and TRBJ2-5; 10 nucleotides align to TRBD1. Trimming took 6 bases from V and 3 from J; bases not matched to a gene: 13. The CDR3 covers 16 residues. Germline CDR1 reads DFQATT; CDR2 reads SNEGSKA (reference sequence). The DNA read from the CDR3 is TGCAGTGCCCTCGGACAGGGGGATTTGGTCGAAGAGACC. Translating it yields CSALGQGDLVEET. The complete CDR3 sequence is CSALGQGDLVEETQYF.

As concerns this clone: The read comes to an end 3 residues before the CDR3 does, leaving the germline J gene to fill in the end. This sequence joins TRBV6-1 and TRBJ1-5; TRBD1 might be the D (6 bases). The germline gives CDR1 MNHNS, CDR2 SASEGT. The CDR3 extends over 16 amino acids. Deletions cut 0 bases from V and 4 bases from J, with 13 bases between. The chain's CDR3 is CASSEALLRGNQPQHF. The covered CDR3 bases are TGTGCCAGCAGTGAAGCGCTTCTTAGGGGGAATCAGCCC.

A remark on this clone: Coverage ceases 3 residues before the CDR3 finishes, and the germline J gene fills in the end. This sequence joins TRBV7-8 and TRBJ1-4, with 7 bases that match TRBD1. The CDR3 consists of 14 residues. Germline V gene sequence: CDR1 SGHVS, CDR2 FQNEAQ. Trimming took 6 bases from V and 4 from J; bases not matched to a gene: 5. CDR3 DNA, as far as it was read: TGTGCCAGCAGACCGGACAGGAATAATGAAAAA. The encoded protein is CASRPDRNNEK. The complete CDR3 reads CASRPDRNNEKLFF. Complete variable domain (other parts from reference TRBV7-8 and TRBJ1-4): GAGVSQSPRYKVAKRGQDVALRCDPISGHVSLFWYQQALGQGPEFLTYFQNEAQLDKSGLPSDRFFAERPEGSVSTLKIQRTQQEDSAVYLCASRPDRNNEKLFFGSGTQLSVL.

Concerning this clone itself: The read comes to an end 3 residues before the CDR3 does, leaving the germline J gene to fill in the end. The chain is built from TRBV20-1 and TRBJ2-3, with a weak D call TRBD1 (5 bases). Germline V gene data show CDR1 as DFQATT and CDR2 as SNEGSKA (reference sequence). V was pared by 6 bases and J by 0 bases, with 10 bases between. The CDR3 extends over 13 amino acids. The sequenced part of the CDR3 DNA is TGCAGTGCCAGGGATTTTAGCACAGATACG. The encoded protein is CSARDFSTDT. The full-length CDR3 reads as CSARDFSTDTQYF.

Regarding this clone: Coverage ceases 3 residues before the CDR3 finishes, and the germline J gene fills in the end. This sequence joins TRBV30 and TRBJ1-6; 7 positions agree with TRBD1. Germline-derived CDR1 and CDR2 are GTSNPN and SVGIG (reference sequence). The ends lost 2 bases at V and 8 bases at J; junction bases unmatched: 6. CDR3 length: 14 amino acids. CDR3 DNA, as far as it was read: TGTGCCTGGAGTCACAGGGGAGGGGATTCACCC. Translating it yields CAWSHRGGDSP. The complete CDR3 sequence is CAWSHRGGDSPLHF.

To note about this clone: The read terminates 3 residues ahead of where the CDR3 ends, so the germline J gene completes it. The chain has TRBV10-1 and TRBJ2-7, with 9 positions matching TRBD2. CDR3 length: 13 residues. CDR1 and CDR2 (germline): WNHNN, SYGVQD (reference sequence). With 10 bases clipped from V and 1 base from J, the junction kept 5 bases outside the gene matches. CDR3 sequence reads: CATQAGGSYEQYF. The CDR3 bases that were read are TGCGCCACCCAAGCGGGAGGATCCTACGAG.

As for this clone: The read comes to an end 3 residues before the CDR3 does, leaving the germline J gene to fill in the end. The chain couples TRBV19 to TRBJ1-2; 7 nucleotides match TRBD1. Trimming removed 3 bases from V and 0 bases from J; junction bases left unmatched: 10. There are 17 residues in the CDR3. Germline CDR1 is LNHDA and CDR2 is SQIVND (reference sequence). The CDR3 DNA, read in part, is TGTGCCAGTAGTATTCCCAGGGGGACCCTTCCTAACTATGGC. Protein sequence: CASSIPRGTLPNYG. The CDR3 in full is CASSIPRGTLPNYGYTF.

As concerns this clone: The read finishes 3 residues shy of the CDR3 end, and the germline J gene is used to complete it. This sequence joins TRBV5-5 and TRBJ2-7, with D possibly TRBD1 on 6 matching bases. The CDR3 has 14 amino acids. CDR1 and CDR2 from the germline V gene are SGHKS and YYEKEE (reference sequence). V gave up 4 bases and J gave up 2 bases, with 13 bases separating them. The covered CDR3 bases are TGTGCCAGCAGCGAAGGACAGACCACCTACGAG. Translating it yields CASSEGQTTYE. The entire CDR3 protein is CASSEGQTTYEQYF.

Regarding this clone: The CDR3 end lies 3 residues beyond the end of the read and is filled in from the germline J gene. The chain joins TRBV9 to TRBJ2-3; maybe TRBD1 (5 bases). Between the trimmed V and J ends, which lost 3 bases and 5 bases, there was a span of 10 bases. The CDR3 runs to 13 residues. Germline V gene sequence: CDR1 SGDLS, CDR2 YYNGEE. Partial CDR3 DNA: TGTGCCAGCAGCGCCGACAGTTTAGATACG. Protein: CASSADSLDT. Given in full, the CDR3 is CASSADSLDTQYF. The full variable domain, with the rest looked up from reference TRBV9 and TRBJ2-3, is DSGVTQTPKHLITATGQRVTLRCSPRSGDLSVYWYQQSLDQGLQFLIQYYNGEERAKGNILERFSAQQFPDLHSELNLSSLELGDSALYFCASSADSLDTQYFGPGTRLTVL.

As for this clone: Read sequence stops 3 residues before the CDR3 end, and the germline J gene provides the missing end. The chain has TRBV19 and TRBJ2-1, with 12 nucleotides matching TRBD2. This CDR3 is built from 15 residues. Trimming at V came to 3 bases and at J to 8 bases, leaving 5 bases not matched to a gene. Germline V gene data show CDR1 as LNHDA and CDR2 as SQIVND (reference sequence). The sequenced CDR3 bases are TGTGCCAGTAGTATCTCTAGCGGGGGGGCCTATGAG. Translating gives CASSISSGGAYE. The CDR3 as a whole reads CASSISSGGAYEQFF.

The sequenced part of the CDR3 DNA is TGTGCCTGGAGTGTACGTAGGACTAGCGGCAACACCGGGGAG. Its protein product is CAWSVRRTSGNTGE. The entire CDR3 protein is CAWSVRRTSGNTGELFF. This chain links TRBV30 with TRBJ2-2; 10 bases align to TRBD2. The CDR3 extends 3 residues past the end of the read, so its final part is completed from the germline J gene. This CDR3 is built from 17 residues. With 0 bases clipped from V and 2 bases from J, the junction kept 6 bases outside the gene matches. From germline, CDR1 is GTSNPN and CDR2 SVGIG (reference sequence).

As for this clone: The read terminates 3 residues ahead of where the CDR3 ends, so the germline J gene completes it. The rearrangement links TRBV12-3 or TRBV12-4 to TRBJ2-5, with D perhaps TRBD2 (6 bases). The CDR3 has 14 residues. Trimming removed 1 base from V and 5 bases from J, with 11 bases in between. The sequenced CDR3 bases are TGTGCCAGCAGTTTAGGCGATGGGGGGGAGACC. This codes for CASSLGDGGET. The CDR3 reads in full as CASSLGDGGETQYF.

For this clone: The missing CDR3 end, 3 residues past where the read stops, is filled in from the germline J gene. This chain uses TRBV5-4 with TRBJ2-1, with 10 bases fitting TRBD1. Germline CDR1 SGHNT, CDR2 YYREEE (reference sequence). Trimming removed 4 bases from V and 5 bases from J; junction bases left unmatched: 6. There are 15 residues in the CDR3. CDR3 bases read: TGTGCCAGCAGCCCTGACAGGGGGCTCGACAATGAG. Protein product: CASSPDRGLDNE. Given in full, the CDR3 is CASSPDRGLDNEQFF. The full variable domain, in which reference TRBV5-4 and TRBJ2-1 provide the parts outside the CDR3, is ETGVTQSPTHLIKTRGQQVTLRCSSQSGHNTVSWYQQALGQGPQFIFQYYREEENGRGNFPPRFSGLQFPNYSSELNVNALELDDSALYLCASSPDRGLDNEQFFGPGTRLTVL.

Note on this clone: The read falls 3 residues short of the CDR3 end, and the missing part is taken from the germline J gene. The chain has TRBV14 and TRBJ1-2, with D maybe TRBD1 (5 bases). The V and J ends lost 1 base and 4 bases respectively, with 7 bases between them. In germline, CDR1 is SGHDN, CDR2 FVKESK. The CDR3 loop spans 13 amino acids. This CDR3 reads CASSQGRAYGYTF. Incomplete CDR3 DNA: TGTGCCAGCAGCCAAGGCAGGGCCTATGGC.